This TCR beta chain was captured in a study of blood T cell repertoires in COVID-19 (TCRdb year 2020). A note on the overall study: Collaborator samples came from the United States, Italy and Spain and covered acute and convalescent phases of COVID-19. The material from the prospective study consisted of cDNA or gDNA derived from T cells, B-cell-depleted T cells, or PBMCs. Deeply sampled blood TCRbeta repertoires from subjects exposed to, actively infected with, or recovered from COVID-19 were included in the dataset. The repertoires were made available in a free public database intended to serve as a resource for research on the immune response to SARS-CoV-2. The samples were drawn from the first 160 participants of the ongoing ImmuneRACE study and from 1,200 or so subjects provided by 6 global collaborators. A de-identified subject ID, COVID-19 status, age in years and sex were almost always included in the sample metadata. HLA class I and class II types, where available, came from metadata supplied by the sample provider rather than from assay-based typing. What the work shows at the level of the full study, not this receptor alone: The quantity of clinical and demographic metadata differed by source and by participant and was supplied without curation.

The trim is 7 bases for V and 8 bases for J, with a gap of 20 bases between the germline ends. The germline V gene encodes CDR1 LNHDA and CDR2 SQIVND (reference sequence). The cysteine opens and the phenylalanine closes a CDR3 of 14 amino acids. Only CDR3 DNA remains: 42 bases, in frame from the first base. This clone was seen a single time. The antigen it binds to is not known. Per-nucleotide qualities are absent, and no much larger clonotype sits a single base away. The immunoSEQ Assay, a bias-controlled multiplex PCR, was used to amplify TCRbeta CDR3 regions from genomic DNA. In the authors' own workflow: Nucleated cell counts per sample were estimated from amplification of reference gene primers within the assay. To quantify the absolute abundance of each unique TCRbeta CDR3 rearrangement, sequence reads were collapsed and filtered. For each sample, productive Simpson clonality was calculated by taking the square root of Simpson's diversity index across productive rearrangements. TCRdb's version of the immuneACCESS table is confined to in-frame rearrangements and falls short of the full clone set. An unresolved V gene accounts for under half of the shortfall where checked; the remainder is of unknown origin. V and J calls and clone size come straight from that table; D and trimming were deduced from the DNA. The sample contains about 240,000 clones, 82% of them found a single time. Together, the top ten hold roughly 12% of the sample.

The collaborating institutions used their own protocols to collect whole blood in K2EDTA tubes. For TCRbeta analysis, collaborator samples were shipped as frozen whole blood, as isolated PBMCs, or as DNA extracted from either sample type. The rearrangement joined TRBV19 to TRBJ1-2; D gene: possibly TRBD1, on 6 matching bases. The clonotype comes from a woman in her sixties with active or convalescent COVID-19. Sequencing input: peripheral blood. The sequenced DNA: TGTGCCAGTACCATACTTTCAGGGGCAGGGGGCTACACCTTC. Translated, this gives CASTILSGAGGYTF.